This T cell receptor beta chain was identified in a study of T cell repertoires in cytomegalovirus infection. MiXCR, run by TCRdb on the reads, gives a single entry per CDR3 protein. The sample lists about 770,000 distinct CDR3 sequences; roughly 29% were seen once. Turning to this clonotype: Its target is unknown.

This receptor was obtained from a human donor in good health (CMV status not recorded). Some clones in this sample may be carry-over from other donors' samples. The sample was cultured CD8+ T cells from PBMCs, taken from culture after CMV antigen stimulation.

CDR3 nucleotide sequence: TGTGCCAGCAGTCCGGGCCAAAGGATAGCTTTCTTT. Translating it yields CASSPGQRIAFF. The chain uses TRBV25-1 and TRBJ1-1, with D unclear. The CDR3 is 12 residues long. The germline V gene encodes CDR1 MGHDK and CDR2 SYGVNS. The V and J ends lost 5 bases and 10 bases respectively, with 14 bases between them.